This TCR beta chain derives from a study of T cell responses to AZD1222 COVID-19 vaccine. Broader study findings: Vaccine-associated CD4 TCRs ranged over spike, dominating at 160-218 and 743-854. Most donors were white British and more were female, and clonal diversity was possibly underestimated.

On this clone: Its antigen is unknown.

Assay: immunoSEQ multiplex PCR; the TCRdb copy retains only in-frame clones and omits some. Here the sample spans more than 250,000 clones, 85% to 95% being singletons. Deletions cut 4 bases from V and 0 bases from J, with 13 bases between. The germline V gene has CDR1 MDHEN and CDR2 SYDVKM. This CDR3 comprises 16 residues. This receptor was identified in an adult in good health. V is TRBV28 and J is TRBJ1-5, with a possible D match to TRBD1 (5 bases). This specimen consisted of peripheral blood, obtained on day 0 of AZD1222 vaccination. Written as DNA, the CDR3 is TGTGCCAGCAGTTCCCCCGAGACAGTTAGCAATCAGCCCCAGCATTTT. Translation gives CASSSPETVSNQPQHF.